A single sample gave rise to the 32 T cell receptor beta chains below, sequenced in a study of T cells after yellow fever vaccination. A single record per CDR3 protein comes from TCRdb applying MiXCR to the 5' RACE reads. The table lists 140,000 to 150,000 distinct CDR3 sequences, 6.6% of them singletons. Source: CD4+ T cells sorted from PBMCs, taken 10 days after the yellow fever booster vaccination. The receptor set was obtained from a man aged 25-45 years who received the YFV17D yellow fever vaccine.

This clonotype occurred many times. The V call is TRBV7-2, the J call TRBJ2-6; 7 nucleotides agree with TRBD1. The germline V gene has CDR1 SGHTA and CDR2 FQGNSA. The V gene end was trimmed by 5 bases and the J gene end by 4 bases; junction bases not matched to a gene: 8. The CDR3 covers 16 residues. The CDR3 sequence: CASSATGYSGANVLTF. The CDR3, as DNA: TGTGCCAGCAGCGCGACAGGGTATTCAGGGGCCAACGTCCTGACTTTC.

There are many counts of this clonotype. V gene TRBV5-1 combines with J gene TRBJ2-5, with TRBD2 matching 8 bases. This CDR3 comprises 15 residues. CDR1 and CDR2 (germline): SGHRS, YFSETQ. Unmatched junction bases numbered 10, after V lost 4 bases and J lost 5 bases. In DNA form, the CDR3 reads TGCGCCAGCAGCCCGGGGGGGGATCGATTGGAGACCCAGTACTTC. It specifies CASSPGGDRLETQYF.

The genes are TRBV20-1 and TRBJ2-7; 12 nucleotides agree with TRBD2. J gave up 6 bases and V 1 base, and 4 bases lay outside the gene matches. Looked up from germline, CDR1 is DFQATT and CDR2 is SNEGSKA (reference sequence). The CDR3 consists of 14 residues. CDR3 sequence: CSARGLAGVGEQYF. CDR3 nucleotides: TGCAGTGCTAGAGGACTAGCGGGAGTTGGCGAGCAGTACTTC.

This clonotype was counted only a few times. V and J are TRBV7-2 and TRBJ2-2; D not resolved. The CDR3 contains 13 residues. Trimming cost V 4 bases and J 3 bases, with 6 bases left between them. Germline CDR1 is SGHTA and CDR2 is FQGNSA. For the CDR3, the DNA is TGTGCCAGCAGCTCTCCATACACCGGGGAGCTGTTTTTT. Protein sequence: CASSSPYTGELFF. The entire variable domain, with the rest obtained from reference TRBV7-2 and TRBJ2-2, is as follows: GAGVSQSPSNKVTEKGKDVELRCDPISGHTALYWYRQSLGQGLEFLIYFQGNSAPDKSGLPSDRFSAERTGGSVSTLTIQRTQQEDSAVYLCASSSPYTGELFFGEGSRLTVL.

This clonotype was detected many times. J is TRBJ2-1 and V is TRBV3-1; 11 bases align to TRBD1. The CDR3 is 15 amino acids. The junction had 5 bases not matched to a gene; V was cut back by 3 bases and J by 7 bases. The germline CDR1 and CDR2 sequences are LGHDT and YNNKEL (reference sequence). This chain's CDR3 is CASSHRDRGNNEQFF. The CDR3 DNA reads as TGTGCCAGCAGCCATCGGGACAGGGGGAATAATGAGCAGTTCTTC.

This clonotype appeared a few times. The V call is TRBV20-1, the J call TRBJ1-4; D is unclear. Trimming removed 1 base from V and 0 bases from J, with 12 bases in between. Germline V gene data show CDR1 as DFQATT and CDR2 as SNEGSKA (reference sequence). This CDR3 is 16 amino acids long. The CDR3 DNA is TGCAGTGCTAGAGTGCAATACTTCGCAACTAATGAAAAACTGTTTTTT. Its translation: CSARVQYFATNEKLFF.

This clonotype was picked up many times. This rearrangement joins TRBV19 to TRBJ1-5, with D possibly being TRBD1 (5 bases). Trimming cost V 4 bases and J 6 bases, with 13 bases left between them. The germline V gene encodes CDR1 LNHDA and CDR2 SQIVND (reference sequence). The CDR3 runs to 14 residues. The CDR3 DNA follows: TGTGCCAGTAGTAACCAGGGTCAAAGTCAGCCCCAGCATTTT. It codes for CASSNQGQSQPQHF.

The chain couples TRBV5-4 to TRBJ2-7; tentatively, D is TRBD1 (5 bases). The germline gives CDR1 SGHNT, CDR2 YYREEE (reference sequence). V was pared by 0 bases and J by 3 bases, with 13 bases between. The CDR3 consists of 15 residues. The CDR3 sequence: CASSLDAGPGYEQYF. DNA of the CDR3: TGTGCCAGCAGCTTGGATGCAGGGCCAGGCTACGAGCAGTACTTC. The full variable domain, in which reference TRBV5-4 and TRBJ2-7 provide the parts outside the CDR3, is ETGVTQSPTHLIKTRGQQVTLRCSSQSGHNTVSWYQQALGQGPQFIFQYYREEENGRGNFPPRFSGLQFPNYSSELNVNALELDDSALYLCASSLDAGPGYEQYFGPGTRLTVT.

This clonotype came up many times. This CDR3 is CASSTRDRATYEQYF. The CDR3 bases are TGTGCCAGTAGTACCCGGGACAGAGCCACCTACGAGCAGTACTTC. The rearrangement uses TRBV19 and TRBJ2-7; 7 positions match TRBD1. Losses at the gene ends were 4 bases for V and 2 bases for J; bases not matched to a gene: 8. The CDR3 is made up of 15 amino acids. Germline CDR1 LNHDA, CDR2 SQIVND (reference sequence).

At least ten counts were recorded for this clonotype. The J gene is TRBJ1-2, the V gene TRBV18; perhaps TRBD1 as D (5 bases). Germline lookup yields CDR1 KGHSH and CDR2 LQKENI. CDR3 length equals 13 residues. V was shortened by 2 bases and J by 10 bases, with 14 bases between the two germline ends. In DNA, the CDR3 is TGTGCCAGCTCACCAATGGGGCAGGGTTTCTACACCTTC. It codes for CASSPMGQGFYTF.

This clonotype was detected ten times or more. J is TRBJ2-7 and V is TRBV10-3; 7 nucleotides line up with TRBD1. The V gene end was trimmed by 6 bases and the J gene end by 7 bases; junction bases not matched to a gene: 12. The CDR3 runs to 14 residues. Germline V gene sequence: CDR1 ENHRY, CDR2 SYGVKD. In DNA form, the CDR3 reads TGTGCCATCAGCTTCCAGACAGGGCCAGCGGAGCAGTACTTC. The encoded protein is CAISFQTGPAEQYF.

In its sample, this clonotype was seen a few times. V is TRBV12-5 and J is TRBJ2-1, with 9 bases matching TRBD1. Trimming cost V 6 bases and J 1 base; bases outside gene matches: 19. The CDR3 covers 20 residues. Germline CDR1 reads LGHNT; CDR2 reads FRNRAP. The CDR3 DNA sequence: TGTGCTAGTGGCCGTGGGGAACGGACAGGGGCCTTGGATTCCTACAATGAGCAGTTCTTC. Amino acid sequence: CASGRGERTGALDSYNEQFF.

This clonotype has ten or more counts. This chain links TRBV3-1 with TRBJ2-1; D ambiguous. V lost 0 bases to trimming and J lost 10 bases, with 13 bases between them. Germline values: CDR1 LGHDT, CDR2 YNNKEL (reference sequence). CDR3 size: 14 residues. The CDR3 DNA reads as TGTGCCAGCAGCCAAGATCGGTCACCCAGGGAGCAGTTCTTC. The encoded protein is CASSQDRSPREQFF.

This clonotype was seen ten or more times. The CDR3 nucleotides are TGTGCCAGCAGCCCGCTAGCGGGAGGGCCATACGAGCAGTACTTC. This sequence encodes CASSPLAGGPYEQYF. This sequence joins TRBV3-1 and TRBJ2-7, with TRBD2 matching over 12 bases. Trimming at V came to 4 bases and at J to 4 bases, leaving 5 bases not matched to a gene. This CDR3 is built from 15 residues. From germline, CDR1 is LGHDT and CDR2 YNNKEL (reference sequence).

This clonotype was seen a handful of times. V gene TRBV5-4 combines with J gene TRBJ2-1, with 8 bases lining up with TRBD1. The V segment lost 4 bases and the J segment 8 bases; nucleotides outside the gene matches: 11. This CDR3 contains 15 residues. Germline loops: CDR1 SGHNT, CDR2 YYREEE (reference sequence). In nucleotides, the CDR3 is TGTGCCAGCAGCCCGACAGGGGACCATGGAGATGAGCAGTTCTTC. Amino acids: CASSPTGDHGDEQFF.

This clonotype has a count of ten or more. This chain joins TRBV20-1 and TRBJ1-5; TRBD1 is a possible D gene (5 bases). Deletions cut 6 bases from V and 0 bases from J, with 15 bases between. This CDR3 contains 15 residues. From germline, CDR1 is DFQATT and CDR2 SNEGSKA (reference sequence). Here the CDR3 reads CSATDSLYSNQPQHF. Written as DNA, the CDR3 is TGCAGTGCGACTGACAGCCTTTATAGCAATCAGCCCCAGCATTTT.

This clonotype was found many times. The CDR3 here is CASSLGVPGELFF. DNA of the CDR3: TGTGCCAGCAGTTTGGGGGTCCCCGGGGAGCTGTTTTTT. The chain joins TRBV28 to TRBJ2-2, with D tentatively TRBD1 or TRBD2 (5 bases each). V was clipped by 3 bases and J by 6 bases, with 8 bases between them. This CDR3 has 13 residues. Germline V CDR1 and CDR2: MDHEN, SYDVKM.

This clonotype was found many times. The CDR3 protein is CSARPDRGRVESEKLFF. The CDR3 coding sequence is TGCAGTGCCCGACCGGACAGGGGACGTGTAGAATCCGAAAAACTGTTTTTT. This sequence joins TRBV20-1 and TRBJ1-4; the match to TRBD1 covers 9 bases. This CDR3 is 17 amino acids long. Germline V lookup: CDR1 DFQATT, CDR2 SNEGSKA (reference sequence). The V gene end was trimmed by 6 bases and the J gene end by 8 bases; junction bases not matched to a gene: 19.

There are many counts of this clonotype. The rearrangement uses TRBV11-2 and TRBJ1-3, with no clear D. The CDR3 is 15 amino acids. V was cut by 1 base and J by 2 bases, with 9 bases left in between. Germline lookup yields CDR1 SGHAT and CDR2 FQNNGV. CDR3: CASSLVSVPGNTIYF. CDR3 coding DNA: TGTGCCAGCAGCTTAGTTTCAGTCCCTGGAAACACCATATATTTT.

This clonotype was counted once. The rearrangement joins TRBV23-1 to TRBJ1-5; 9 positions agree with TRBD1. TRBV23-1 is annotated as an ORF whose role is uncertain. V lost 3 bases and J lost 7; bases outside the gene matches: 10. The CDR3 spans 16 residues. The CDR3 reads CASSHREQGARQPQHF. The DNA of the CDR3 is TGCGCCAGCAGTCATCGAGAACAGGGGGCGAGGCAGCCCCAGCATTTT.

At least ten counts were recorded for this clonotype. J is TRBJ1-6 and V is TRBV28, with 7 bases matching TRBD1. Per germline, CDR1 MDHEN and CDR2 SYDVKM. The junction had 16 bases not matched to a gene; V was cut back by 8 bases and J by 6 bases. The CDR3 extends over 17 amino acids. The CDR3 sequence is CASDENRGLAFNSPLHF. CDR3 DNA sequence: TGTGCCAGCGATGAAAACAGGGGCCTTGCATTTAATTCACCCCTCCACTTT.

This clonotype was detected many times. This chain links TRBV19 with TRBJ2-1; D remains unclear. The V end was cut by 6 bases, the J end by 2 bases, with 2 bases between. The CDR3 runs to 11 residues. CDR1 is LNHDA and CDR2 is SQIVND in the germline V gene (reference sequence). The CDR3 nucleotides are TGTGCCAGTAGCACCTACAATGAGCAGTTCTTC. Translating gives CASSTYNEQFF.

The chain uses TRBV20-1 and TRBJ1-5; D remains unclear. The V end lost 1 base, the J end lost 6 bases, and 7 bases lay between the germline ends. This CDR3 contains 12 residues. CDR1 and CDR2 from the germline V gene are DFQATT and SNEGSKA (reference sequence). The CDR3 nucleotides are TGCAGTGCTAGAGGGCAAATTCAGCCCCAGCATTTT. Residues: CSARGQIQPQHF.

This clonotype was detected many times. The chain carries TRBV7-2 and TRBJ2-2; no definite D call. Per the germline V gene, CDR1 is SGHTA and CDR2 is FQGNSA. The CDR3 is made up of 15 amino acids. The germline V and J ends were trimmed by 1 base and 2 bases, with 8 bases remaining between them. CDR3 coding DNA: TGTGCCAGCAGCTTAGGAAACCTTAACACCGGGGAGCTGTTTTTT. Protein sequence: CASSLGNLNTGELFF.

V usage is TRBV7-2 and J usage is TRBJ2-3; D is unresolved. There are 13 residues in the CDR3. V lost 5 bases and J lost 7, with 13 bases in between. The germline V gene encodes CDR1 SGHTA and CDR2 FQGNSA. The CDR3 here is CASSIRGGNTQYF. In DNA form, the CDR3 reads TGTGCCAGCAGCATCAGAGGTGGAAATACGCAGTATTTT.

This clonotype has more than one count but fewer than ten. The V gene is TRBV7-2, the J gene TRBJ2-3, with D possibly matching TRBD2 (6 bases). The V gene lost 5 bases and the J gene lost 0 bases, with 12 bases spanning the gap. The CDR3 loop spans 15 amino acids. Germline lookup yields CDR1 SGHTA and CDR2 FQGNSA. CDR3 in DNA: TGTGCCAGCAGCCCTATGGGAGGCAGCACAGATACGCAGTATTTT. It codes for CASSPMGGSTDTQYF.

There are a few counts of this clonotype. In DNA, the CDR3 is TGCGCCAGCAGCTTCGACAGGGGATCGGCAACTAATGAAAAACTGTTTTTT. As protein: CASSFDRGSATNEKLFF. This chain links TRBV5-1 with TRBJ1-4; 8 nucleotides match TRBD1. Looked up from germline, CDR1 is SGHRS and CDR2 is YFSETQ. The ends lost 2 bases at V and 0 bases at J; junction bases unmatched: 6. The CDR3 has 17 amino acids.

The CDR3 nucleotides read TGTGCCAGCAGCTTGGCAGGGACTAGCGGGAGGTCCCAGTACTTC. Protein: CASSLAGTSGRSQYF. This chain links TRBV5-4 with TRBJ2-5, with 15 bases identical to TRBD2. The germline V gene encodes CDR1 SGHNT and CDR2 YYREEE (reference sequence). The CDR3 covers 15 residues. Trimming took 0 bases from V and 9 from J; bases not matched to a gene: 3.

This clonotype was counted at least ten times. The J gene is TRBJ1-2, the V gene TRBV29-1, with no clear D. This CDR3 is 13 amino acids long. V was cut by 4 bases and J by 2 bases, with 11 bases left in between. Germline V gene data show CDR1 as SQVTM and CDR2 as ANQGSEA. The CDR3 DNA reads TGCAGCGTTGCTGCGGGTCAGAACTATGGCTACACCTTC. Translating it yields CSVAAGQNYGYTF.

In its sample, this clonotype was seen once. This rearrangement joins TRBV7-2 to TRBJ2-3, with D possibly being TRBD1 or TRBD2 (6 bases each). V dropped 5 bases and J dropped 4 bases, with 13 bases sitting between them. In germline, CDR1 is SGHTA, CDR2 FQGNSA. The CDR3 covers 14 residues. CDR3 nucleotides: TGTGCCAGCAGCACGACAAGGGGGGCAGATACGCAGTATTTT. Its protein is CASSTTRGADTQYF.

This clonotype was detected ten times or more. This rearrangement joins TRBV7-2 to TRBJ2-6; the D is unclear. This CDR3 is built from 14 residues. Germline V lookup: CDR1 SGHTA, CDR2 FQGNSA. Trimming left V 8 bases short and J 0 bases short, with 8 bases between. Written as DNA, the CDR3 is TGTGCCAGCGCCCTTGACTCTGGGGCCAACGTCCTGACTTTC. Its protein is CASALDSGANVLTF.

This clonotype was observed at least ten times. The chain employs TRBV11-2 and TRBJ2-1, with 8 bases fitting TRBD2. From germline, CDR1 is SGHAT and CDR2 FQNNGV. V trimming: 6 bases; J trimming: 6 bases; junction bases outside the gene matches: 10. The CDR3 runs to 15 residues. DNA of the CDR3: TGTGCCAGCAGTCCAGGGATAGCGGGGTCCAATGAGCAGTTCTTC. As protein: CASSPGIAGSNEQFF.